This record looks at one T cell receptor (beta chain) sequence and its context. Its target is not known. This sample stems from a study of T cell repertoires in cytomegalovirus infection. Study summary: Newly reported HLA-C-restricted and thoroughly characterized HLA-B-restricted CMV epitopes were employed. An indication of both CMV infection and matching HLA type came from public TCR beta signatures. Study observations and caveats: Clonotypes of TCR beta that were HLA-C-restricted and CMV-specific dominated the ex vivo response.

From the reads, TCRdb called clonotypes with MiXCR, one entry per CDR3 protein. The sample has 830,000 or so distinct CDR3 sequences, roughly 33% seen once. The CDR3 covers 16 residues. V was trimmed by 0 bases and J by 0 bases, leaving 10 bases between them. Germline values: CDR1 SGHTA, CDR2 FQGNSA. The sequences come from cultured CD8+ T cells from PBMCs, collected from culture after CMV antigen stimulation. The J gene is TRBJ2-3, the V gene TRBV7-2; D remains ambiguous. The clonotype originates from a human donor in good health (CMV status not recorded). Some clones in this sample may be carry-over from other donors' samples. CDR3 nucleotide sequence: TGTACCAGCAGCTTAGCTGGGATAGCTAGCACAGATACGCAGTATTTT. It specifies CTSSLAGIASTDTQYF. The full variable domain, its missing parts supplied by reference TRBV7-2 and TRBJ2-3, is GAGVSQSPSNKVTEKGKDVELRCDPISGHTALYWYRQSLGQGLEFLIYFQGNSAPDKSGLPSDRFSAERTGGSVSTLTIQRTQQEDSAVYLCTSSLAGIASTDTQYFGPGTRLTVL.